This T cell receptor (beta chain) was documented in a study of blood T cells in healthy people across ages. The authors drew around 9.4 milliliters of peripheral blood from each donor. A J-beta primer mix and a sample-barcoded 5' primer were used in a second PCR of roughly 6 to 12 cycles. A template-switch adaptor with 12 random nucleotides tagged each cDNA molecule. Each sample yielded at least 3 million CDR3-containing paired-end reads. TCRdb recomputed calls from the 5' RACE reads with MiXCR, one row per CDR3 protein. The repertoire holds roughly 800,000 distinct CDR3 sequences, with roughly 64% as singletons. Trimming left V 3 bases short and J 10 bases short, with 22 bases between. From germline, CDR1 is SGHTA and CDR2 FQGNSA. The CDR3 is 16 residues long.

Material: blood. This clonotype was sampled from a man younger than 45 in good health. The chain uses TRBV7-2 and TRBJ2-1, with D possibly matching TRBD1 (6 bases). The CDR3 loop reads CASSFDSHGTTYEQFF. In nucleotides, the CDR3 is TGTGCCAGCAGCTTTGATTCTCACGGGACAACCTACGAGCAGTTCTTC.